This TCR beta chain was sequenced in a study of siplizumab effects on memory and regulatory T cells. Findings of the study overall: Solely a minor proportion of alloreactive clones could be assigned to unstimulated subsets. Siplizumab cultures yielded proliferating Tregs whose suppressive function was not confirmed. Siplizumab led to significantly less abundant alloreactive sequences that could be traced back to unstimulated CD4+ memory cells.

Concerning this clone itself: Its antigen is unidentified.

Per germline, CDR1 SGHNT and CDR2 YYREEE (reference sequence). The CDR3 has 19 amino acids. The V gene lost 1 base and the J gene lost 0 bases, with 20 bases spanning the gap. This table comes from immunoSEQ multiplex PCR, and its TCRdb copy is limited to in-frame clones, with some not included. The data show about 100,000 clones, about 95% seen once. The specimen sequenced was non-Treg CD4+ T cells sorted from blood. The chain couples TRBV5-4 to TRBJ2-4; D not certain. The source is a human donor in good health. CDR3 loop: CASSLRWQVGSLAKNIQYF. The CDR3 nucleotides read TGTGCCAGCAGCTTGAGGTGGCAGGTCGGGTCCTTAGCCAAAAACATTCAGTACTTC.